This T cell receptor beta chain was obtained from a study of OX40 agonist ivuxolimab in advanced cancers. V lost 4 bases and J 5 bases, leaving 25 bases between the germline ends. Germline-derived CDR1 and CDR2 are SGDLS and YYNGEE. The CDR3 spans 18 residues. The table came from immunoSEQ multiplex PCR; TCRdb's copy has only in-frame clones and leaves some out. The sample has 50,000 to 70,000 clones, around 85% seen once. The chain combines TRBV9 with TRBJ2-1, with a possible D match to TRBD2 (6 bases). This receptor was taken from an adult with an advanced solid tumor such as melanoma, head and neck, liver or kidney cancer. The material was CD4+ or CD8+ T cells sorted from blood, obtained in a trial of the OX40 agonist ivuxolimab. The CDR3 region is CASSTRMGGIKRDNEQFF. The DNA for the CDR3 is TGTGCCAGCAGCACAAGGATGGGCGGGATTAAGCGGGACAATGAGCAGTTCTTC.